This T cell receptor beta chain was sequenced in a study of blood T cell repertoires in COVID-19 (dated by TCRdb to the early 2020s). Some background on the complete study: The collaborator samples originated in the United States, Italy and Spain and spanned the acute and convalescent phases of COVID-19. Where available, HLA class I and class II types were obtained from metadata supplied by the sample provider rather than from assay-based typing. A freely available public database, intended as a resource for researchers studying the immune response to SARS-CoV-2, is where the repertoires were released. The dataset comprised deeply sampled blood TCRbeta repertoires from subjects exposed to, actively infected with, or recovered from COVID-19. The samples were drawn from the first 160 participants of the ongoing ImmuneRACE study and from 1,254 subjects provided by 6 global collaborators. Sample metadata almost always included a de-identified subject ID, COVID-19 status, age in years and sex. The prospective study material was composed of cDNA or gDNA derived from T cells, B-cell-depleted T cells, or PBMCs.

Points the paper makes about the study in general: The quantity of clinical and demographic metadata differed by source and by participant and was supplied without curation.

At one collaborating source in Seattle, patients were enrolled during active infection and were followed longitudinally through the course of disease. Collaborating institutions collected whole blood in K2EDTA tubes following their own protocols. For TCRbeta analysis, collaborators shipped samples as frozen whole blood, isolated PBMCs, or DNA extracted from either of those sample types. TCRbeta CDR3 regions were amplified from genomic DNA using the immunoSEQ Assay, a bias-controlled multiplex PCR. Turning to the authors' computational methods: Nucleated cell counts per sample were estimated from amplification of reference gene primers within the assay. Sequence reads were collapsed and filtered to measure the absolute abundance of every unique TCRbeta CDR3 rearrangement. For each sample, productive Simpson clonality was calculated by taking the square root of Simpson's diversity index across productive rearrangements. This is the immuneACCESS table as TCRdb keeps it, with only in-frame sequences that have V and J called. A part of the clones is gone; compared with another copy, unresolved V genes explain less than half, and the rest is unexplained. D and trimming were read from the DNA, whereas the V and J calls and clone size are those reported in that table. Present in this sample are some 330,000 clones, roughly nine tenths of which were seen just once. Approximately 1.8% of the sample belongs to the ten largest clones.

On this clone itself: The target of this receptor is not known. Base quality data are lacking; no much larger clone is found one base away.

The source is a woman in her 30s with COVID-19, enrolled during active disease. Sequencing was done on a sample of peripheral blood.

The CDR3 here reads CASSPPVQGGNTIYF. The DNA sequence is as follows: TGTGCCAGCAGTCCTCCAGTCCAGGGGGGAAACACCATATATTTT. The receptor chain draws on TRBV28 and TRBJ1-3; the D region possibly corresponds to TRBD1 (6 bases align). Inclusive of the bounding cysteine and phenylalanine, the CDR3 is 15 residues long. Of the read, only the CDR3 DNA is kept; its 45 bases are in frame from base 1. The V end loses 5 bases and the J end loses 4 bases, and a stretch of 15 bases separates them. The germline V gene gives CDR1 as MDHEN and CDR2 as SYDVKM.